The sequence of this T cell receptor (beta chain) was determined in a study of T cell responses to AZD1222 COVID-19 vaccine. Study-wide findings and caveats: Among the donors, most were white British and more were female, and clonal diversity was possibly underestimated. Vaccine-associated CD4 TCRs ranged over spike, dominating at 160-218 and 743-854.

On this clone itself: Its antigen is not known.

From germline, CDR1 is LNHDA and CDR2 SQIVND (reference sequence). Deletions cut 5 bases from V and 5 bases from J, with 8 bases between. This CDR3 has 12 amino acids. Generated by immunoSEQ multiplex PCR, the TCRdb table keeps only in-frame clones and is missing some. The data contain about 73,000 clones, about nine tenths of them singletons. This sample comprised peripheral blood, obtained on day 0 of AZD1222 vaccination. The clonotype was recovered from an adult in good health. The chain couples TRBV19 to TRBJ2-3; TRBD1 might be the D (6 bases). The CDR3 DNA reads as TGTGCCAGTAGTGAGGGGGAAGATACGCAGTATTTT. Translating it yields CASSEGEDTQYF.